This entry features one T cell receptor beta chain sequence. Documented time point: baseline, week 1 (first vaccination visit). Treatment meaning: pre-vaccination baseline after standard-of-care therapy. The CDR3 covers 14 residues. The J segment lost 7 bases and the V segment lost 1 base, leaving 5 bases of the junction unmatched. The germline V gene has CDR1 LGHNA and CDR2 YSLEER. The source of the sample is a study of a mutant IDH1 vaccine in newly diagnosed glioma. TCRdb's copy holds only in-frame clones and misses some; the assay was immunoSEQ multiplex PCR. The sample comprises about 68,000 clones, about four fifths of which are singletons, and around 8.5% rests with the top ten.

The receptor was isolated from a man aged 45 to 65 with glioma. Sequencing used PBMCs, obtained from a glioma patient treated with radiotherapy, temozolomide or both. The rearrangement uses TRBV4-3 and TRBJ1-1; 8 nucleotides agree with TRBD1. CDR3 sequence: CASSQVWGQDEAFF. In DNA, the CDR3 is TGCGCCAGCAGCCAAGTGTGGGGACAGGATGAAGCTTTCTTT.